The clone carrying this T cell receptor (beta chain) was seen repeatedly, ten times or more. Its antigen is undetermined. Trimming shortened V by 4 bases and J by 5 bases, and 12 bases separated the two germline ends. Germline assignment: CDR1 SGHRS and CDR2 YFSETQ. The CDR3 has 13 residues. The data are from a study of beta chain features in type 1 diabetes. Study at large: Sorted cells examined across all samples numbered around 100 million.

Points from the study as a whole: There was no resolution here of whether HLA type influences TCRB rearrangement.

Reverse transcribing all isolated RNA meant expressed TCRB transcripts were sequenced. Data came from immunoSEQ multiplex PCR; TCRdb stores just in-frame clones and leaves some out. Altogether roughly 150,000 clones are present, 11% being singletons, with the ten largest covering roughly 2%. This TCR derives from a man in his late teens or twenties in good health. The sequenced material came from central memory CD4+ T cells from blood. The chain carries TRBV5-1 and TRBJ1-2; the D is unclear. DNA for the CDR3: TGCGCCAGCAGCCCGACAATTCGGTATGGCTACACCTTC. This translates into CASSPTIRYGYTF.